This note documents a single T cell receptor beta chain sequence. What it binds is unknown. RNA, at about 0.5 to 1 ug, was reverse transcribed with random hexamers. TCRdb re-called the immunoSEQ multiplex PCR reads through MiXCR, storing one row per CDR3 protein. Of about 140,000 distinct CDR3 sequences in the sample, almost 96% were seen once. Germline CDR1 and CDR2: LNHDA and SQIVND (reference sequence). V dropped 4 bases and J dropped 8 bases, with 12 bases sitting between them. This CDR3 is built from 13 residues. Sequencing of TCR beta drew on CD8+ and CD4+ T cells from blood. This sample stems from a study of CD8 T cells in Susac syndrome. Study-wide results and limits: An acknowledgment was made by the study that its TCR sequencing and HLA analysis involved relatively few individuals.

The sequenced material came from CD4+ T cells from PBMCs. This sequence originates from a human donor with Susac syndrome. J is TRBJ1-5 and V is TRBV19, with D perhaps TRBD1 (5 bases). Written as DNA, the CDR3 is TGTGCCAGTAGTAATACCCAGGGAAAGCCCCAGCATTTT. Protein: CASSNTQGKPQHF.